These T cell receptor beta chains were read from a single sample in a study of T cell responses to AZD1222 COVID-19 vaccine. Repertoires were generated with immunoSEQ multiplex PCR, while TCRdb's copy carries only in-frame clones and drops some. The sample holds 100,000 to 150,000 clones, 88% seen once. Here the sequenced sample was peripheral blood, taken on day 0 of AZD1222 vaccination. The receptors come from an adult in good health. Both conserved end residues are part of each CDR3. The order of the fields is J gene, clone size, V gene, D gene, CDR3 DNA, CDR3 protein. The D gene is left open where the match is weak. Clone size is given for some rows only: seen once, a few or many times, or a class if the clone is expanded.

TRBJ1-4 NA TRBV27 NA TGTGCCAGCAGTTTTACAACTAATGAAAAACTGTTTTTT CASSFTTNEKLFF
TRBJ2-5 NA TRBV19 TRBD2 TGTGCCAGTAGTCCAATAGCGGGGGGGCACGAGACCCAGTACTTC CASSPIAGGHETQYF
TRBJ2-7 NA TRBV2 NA TGTGCCAGCAGAGATATTAGCGAGCAGTACTTC CASRDISEQYF
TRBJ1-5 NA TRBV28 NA TGTGCCAGCACCTTGACAGGACCGAATCAGCCCCAGCATTTT CASTLTGPNQPQHF
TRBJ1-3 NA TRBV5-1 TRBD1 TGCGCCAGCAGCATTGGGGACAGCGGAAACACCATATATTTT CASSIGDSGNTIYF
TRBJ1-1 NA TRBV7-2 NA TGTGCCAGCAGCTTCCGCAGGGAGGGCACTGAAGCTTTCTTT CASSFRREGTEAFF
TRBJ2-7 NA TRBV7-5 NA TGTGCCAGAAGCCCCCTGGGACTCAGCTCCTACGAGCAGTACTTC CARSPLGLSSYEQYF
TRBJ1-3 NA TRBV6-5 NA TGTGCCAGCAGCCGGGAGGACGGACGGACCATATATTTT CASSREDGRTIYF
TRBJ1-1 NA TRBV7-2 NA TGTGCCAGCAGCTTAGCGCAGGGACTGATGAACACTGAAGCTTTCTTT CASSLAQGLMNTEAFF
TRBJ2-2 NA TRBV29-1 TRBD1 TGCAGCGTTGAGAACCGGGACAGGGGGCTGGTCACCGGGGAGCTGTTTTTT CSVENRDRGLVTGELFF
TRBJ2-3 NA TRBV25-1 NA TGTGCCACTGACACCGGGGGTGCAAATACAGATACGCAGTATTTT CATDTGGANTDTQYF
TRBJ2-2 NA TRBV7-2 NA TGTGCCAGCAGCTTAGAGCCAGTTGGGACCGGGGAGCTGTTTTTT CASSLEPVGTGELFF
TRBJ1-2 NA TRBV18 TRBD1 TGTGCCAGCTCACCCTCCGGGACAGCTTATGGCTACACCTTC CASSPSGTAYGYTF
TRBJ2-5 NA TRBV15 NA TGTGCCACCAGCAGAGATCGGGAGCAAGAGACCCAGTACTTC CATSRDREQETQYF
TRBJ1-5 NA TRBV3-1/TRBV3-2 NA TGTGCCAGCAGCCAATTCTCTCCCGTCAACCCAAATCAGCCCCAGCATTTT CASSQFSPVNPNQPQHF
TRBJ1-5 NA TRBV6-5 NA TGTGCCTCCGCCCCGGACAGATCGGGCAATCAGCCCCAGCATTTT CASAPDRSGNQPQHF
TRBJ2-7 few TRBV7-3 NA TGTGCCAGCAGCTTAAGTCCGGGGACATCACCCTACGAGCAGTACTTC CASSLSPGTSPYEQYF
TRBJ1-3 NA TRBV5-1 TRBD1 TGCGCCAGCAGCCGGACAGGGGCCGGAAACACCATATATTTT CASSRTGAGNTIYF
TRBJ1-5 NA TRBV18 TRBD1 TGTGCCAGCTCACCTGGGACAGGGGGTGGCAATCAGCCCCAGCATTTT CASSPGTGGGNQPQHF
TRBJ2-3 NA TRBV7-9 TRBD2 TGTGCCAGCAGGGGGACTAGCGGGAGTGATACGCAGTATTTT CASRGTSGSDTQYF
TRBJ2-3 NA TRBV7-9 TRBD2 TGTGCCAGCAGCCCCGGGACTAGCGGGTTTACAGATACGCAGTATTTT CASSPGTSGFTDTQYF
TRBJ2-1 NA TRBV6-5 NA TGTGCCAGCAGTCGAGAGGTCTCCTACAATGAGCAGTTCTTC CASSREVSYNEQFF
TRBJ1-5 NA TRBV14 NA TGTGCGAAAAAGGATCAGCCCCAGCATTTT CAKKDQPQHF
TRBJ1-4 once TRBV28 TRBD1 TGTGCCAGCAGGGACAGGCATGAAAAACTGTTTTTT CASRDRHEKLFF
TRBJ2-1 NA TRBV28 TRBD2 TGTGCCAGCAGTATCGCAGCGGGAGAGAGTAGGGATGAGCAGTTCTTC CASSIAAGESRDEQFF
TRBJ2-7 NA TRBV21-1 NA TGTGCCAGCAGCAAAATATGGGCGGGGGGCCCCCTCTACGAGCAGTACTTC CASSKIWAGGPLYEQYF
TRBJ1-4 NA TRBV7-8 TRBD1 TGTGCCAGCAGCTCCCTCAACAGGGGCCCTCGGGAAAAACTGTTTTTT CASSSLNRGPREKLFF
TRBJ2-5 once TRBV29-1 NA TGCAGCGTTGAAGGCTCTGTGGAGGAGACCCAGTACTTC CSVEGSVEETQYF
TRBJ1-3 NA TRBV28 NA TGTGCCAGCAGTTCCCGGATATCTGGAAACACCATATATTTT CASSSRISGNTIYF
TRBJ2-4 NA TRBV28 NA TGTGCCAGCAGTCCGCCAGGGACTCCAAACATTCAGTACTTC CASSPPGTPNIQYF
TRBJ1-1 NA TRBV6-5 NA TGTGCCTCTTCTGAGGGGCCTTGGGACACTGAAGCTTTCTTT CASSEGPWDTEAFF
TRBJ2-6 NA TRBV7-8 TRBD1 TGTGCCAGCAGCCCTAAGATCCCGGGACAGGGGGTCTCTGGGGCCAACGTCCTGACTTTC CASSPKIPGQGVSGANVLTF
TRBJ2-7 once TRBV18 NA TGTGCCAGCTCACCAGGGATGGGGGTATTGGGTAACGAGCAGTACTTC CASSPGMGVLGNEQYF
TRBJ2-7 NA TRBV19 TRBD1 TGTGCCAGTAGTAACCGGGACAGGGGGTACGAGCAGTACTTC CASSNRDRGYEQYF
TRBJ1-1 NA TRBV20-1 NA TGCAGTGCTAGTTTCAGGGCTAATGAAGCTTTCTTT CSASFRANEAFF
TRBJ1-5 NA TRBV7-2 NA TGTGCCAGCAGCTTAGGTCAGGCCCATCAGCCCCAGCATTTT CASSLGQAHQPQHF
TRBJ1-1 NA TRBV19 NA TGTGCCAGTAGTATAGATCAGCGGTCACAGGGGAACACTGAAGCTTTCTTT CASSIDQRSQGNTEAFF
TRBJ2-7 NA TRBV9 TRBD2 TGTGCCAGCAGCGCGGGACTAGCGGGTTCCTACGAGCAGTACTTC CASSAGLAGSYEQYF
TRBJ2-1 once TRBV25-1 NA TGTCCCAGCAGTGAAACCGGGGGCCGGCCCCACTACAATGAGCAGTTCTTC CPSSETGGRPHYNEQFF